This T cell receptor beta chain is drawn from a study of Graves' ophthalmopathy and Graves' hyperthyroidism. Study background: Ahead of any treatment, peripheral blood was obtained at the initial diagnosis. Study conclusions and caveats: In separating ophthalmopathy from stable hyperthyroidism, a 13-signature model achieved nearly 90% sensitivity and approximately 80% specificity. Predictions made by the model for ophthalmopathy progression reached 55% to 71% sensitivity and less than 80% specificity.

The sequenced template was RNA, covering the TCR beta CDR3 region. RT-PCR with HTBI primers came first, then second-round multiplex PCR. TCRdb reprocessed the multiplex PCR reads via MiXCR and lists one record per CDR3 protein. The profile covers about 230,000 distinct CDR3 sequences, with 45% appearing a single time and roughly half taken by the ten largest. Moderate-to-severe activity, with CAS ≥3, NOSPECS ≥4 and duration under 3 months, characterized the donors with ophthalmopathy. The CDR3 has 8 amino acids, counting both end residues. In germline, CDR1 is WSHSY, CDR2 SAAADI. To note about this clonotype: Its cognate antigen is unknown. This likely comes from a read error, as the CDR3 has no conserved phenylalanine or tryptophan at its end. Because the CDR3's place on the DNA is in doubt, the DNA is left out and the CDR3 is given as listed by TCRdb.

This TCR was sampled from an adult man with Graves' ophthalmopathy. What was sequenced was peripheral blood. This chain connects TRBV10-2 to TRBJ2-7; the DNA was not used to check the table's D call, TRBD2. CDR3 region: CASSVAGT.